This entry lists 10 T cell receptor beta chains sequenced from one sample in a study of CD8 T cells in Susac syndrome (dated by TCRdb to about 2019). The library came from the immunoSEQ multiplex PCR assay. RNA was extracted using the RNeasy kit, and about 0.5 to 1 ug of the RNA was reverse transcribed with random hexamers. TCRdb reran the public reads through fastp at Q25 and MiXCR, keeping productive beta chains. CDR3 protein duplicates are merged, each entry listing the most common genes and DNA. This sample gives around 150,000 distinct CDR3 sequences in total; approximately 95% of them show up just once. The ten top clones hold about 0.18% of the sample. What was sequenced was CD8+ T cells from PBMCs. The receptors stem from a human donor with Susac syndrome.

The chain has TRBV11-2 and TRBJ2-7; D is perhaps TRBD2 (5 bases). CDR3 length: 15 amino acids. The germline V gene has CDR1 SGHAT and CDR2 FQNNGV. Between the trimmed V and J ends, which lost 2 bases and 6 bases, there was a span of 17 bases. CDR3 bases: TGTGCCAGCAGCTTAACTCCGGTAGGGAGTGGCGAGCAGTACTTC. Protein: CASSLTPVGSGEQYF.

V usage is TRBV5-4 and J usage is TRBJ1-1; D ambiguous. Germline V gene lookup returns CDR1 SGHNT and CDR2 YYREEE (reference sequence). V lost 6 bases and J lost 8, with 11 bases in between. CDR3 length: 11 residues. CDR3 amino acids: CASTERGEAFF. In nucleotides, the CDR3 is TGTGCCAGCACCGAACGAGGGGAAGCTTTCTTT.

This clonotype was counted between two and nine times. The V call is TRBV29-1, the J call TRBJ2-1, with 8 positions matching TRBD1. Germline CDR1 SQVTM, CDR2 ANQGSEA. After removal of 4 bases from V and 8 bases from J, the junction contained 13 bases not matched to a gene. This CDR3 has 15 amino acids. In nucleotides, the CDR3 is TGCAGCGTTGGGACTATTCAGGGGGCTCGCGATGAGCAGTTCTTC. It yields the protein CSVGTIQGARDEQFF.

The rearrangement links TRBV10-3 to TRBJ2-7; 9 positions agree with TRBD2. The V gene's germline CDR1 is ENHRY and CDR2 SYGVKD. Trimming at V came to 8 bases and at J to 0 bases, leaving 2 bases not matched to a gene. The CDR3 loop spans 13 amino acids. DNA for the CDR3: TGTGCCATCGCGGGGGGGGACTCCTACGAGCAGTACTTC. It yields the protein CAIAGGDSYEQYF.

This sequence joins TRBV5-1 and TRBJ2-4, with a possible D match to TRBD1 (5 bases). Germline V gene data show CDR1 as SGHRS and CDR2 as YFSETQ. The CDR3 has 13 residues. Trimming pared 0 bases from V and 6 bases from J, leaving 7 bases between. As DNA, the CDR3 is TGCGCCAGCAGCTTGGATCAGGGAAACATTCAGTACTTC. Translated, it gives CASSLDQGNIQYF.

In its sample, this clonotype was seen once. The V call is TRBV4-1, the J call TRBJ2-7; 7 nucleotides match TRBD1. Germline assignment: CDR1 MGHRA and CDR2 YSYEKL. This CDR3 spans 15 amino acids. V dropped 2 bases and J dropped 2; count of bases not matched to a gene: 6. The CDR3 reads CASSQRGGAPYEQYF. The CDR3 DNA is TGCGCCAGCAGCCAACGAGGGGGCGCCCCCTACGAGCAGTACTTC.

V is TRBV27 and J is TRBJ2-3; D unresolved. Germline CDR1 reads MNHEY; CDR2 reads SMNVEV (reference sequence). V was pared by 2 bases and J by 8 bases, with 11 bases between. This CDR3 has 13 amino acids. The CDR3 sequence: CASSLRGSGTQYF. The CDR3, as DNA: TGTGCCAGCAGTTTAAGAGGTTCGGGTACGCAGTATTTT.

The gene calls are TRBV28 and TRBJ1-1, with a possible D match to TRBD1 (5 bases). The CDR3 has 14 amino acids. V lost 3 bases and J 3 bases, leaving 11 bases between the germline ends. CDR1 MDHEN and CDR2 SYDVKM come from the germline V gene. The CDR3 DNA reads TGTGCCAGCAGTTTTGGGGGAATGGACACTGAAGCTTTCTTT. Its protein is CASSFGGMDTEAFF. Variable domain in full (rest from reference TRBV28 and TRBJ1-1): DVKVTQSSRYLVKRTGEKVFLECVQDMDHENMFWYRQDPGLGLRLIYFSYDVKMKEKGDIPEGYSVSREKKERFSLILESASTNQTSMYLCASSFGGMDTEAFFGQGTRLTVV.

The rearrangement joins TRBV28 to TRBJ2-3; D is perhaps TRBD1 (6 bases). This CDR3 comprises 16 residues. Trimming cost V 6 bases and J 1 base, with 17 bases left between them. Germline-derived CDR1 and CDR2 are MDHEN and SYDVKM. The CDR3 DNA reads as TGTGCCAGCAGCGACTGCAGCAGGGGATGCACAGATACGCAGTATTTT. This translates into CASSDCSRGCTDTQYF. The whole variable domain, filled in from reference TRBV28 and TRBJ2-3, reads DVKVTQSSRYLVKRTGEKVFLECVQDMDHENMFWYRQDPGLGLRLIYFSYDVKMKEKGDIPEGYSVSREKKERFSLILESASTNQTSMYLCASSDCSRGCTDTQYFGPGTRLTVL.

J is TRBJ2-1 and V is TRBV6-5; 9 bases agree with TRBD1. Germline lookup yields CDR1 MNHEY and CDR2 SVGAGI. The CDR3 spans 15 residues. The V and J ends lost 0 bases and 10 bases, in that order; junction bases with no gene match: 7. Written as DNA, the CDR3 is TGTGCCAGCAGTTACTCCCTGGGGGACAGGGACGAGCAGTTCTTC. Protein sequence: CASSYSLGDRDEQFF.